This T cell receptor beta chain was recorded in a study of identical twins. The authors used template switching to add a universal primer site and gave cDNA unique molecular identifiers. TCRdb re-called the 5' RACE reads with MiXCR, one entry per CDR3 protein. The sample records 200,000 to 250,000 distinct CDR3 sequences, 8% to 11% being singletons. General observations from the study: Models underestimated TCR alpha sharing (out-of-frame) in monozygotic twins.

Germline V gives CDR1 SGHAT, CDR2 FQNNGV. V gave up 0 bases and J gave up 0 bases, with 12 bases separating them. The CDR3 has 17 residues. This clonotype was recorded many times. Its antigen is currently unknown. The sequence derives from a man aged 50 to 59 in good health. The sequencing sample was made of memory T cells sorted from blood. The chain recombines TRBV11-2 with TRBJ1-3; D is uncertain. The CDR3 bases are TGTGCCAGCAGCTTAGAGGCTGGCACCGTCTCTGGAAACACCATATATTTT. Translated, it gives CASSLEAGTVSGNTIYF.